This T cell receptor beta chain was retrieved from a study of blood T cell repertoires in COVID-19. Generated by immunoSEQ multiplex PCR, the TCRdb table keeps only in-frame clones and is missing some. The table has 300,000 or so clones, about 90% seen once. The junction had 10 bases not matched to a gene; V was cut back by 1 base and J by 9 bases. CDR3 length equals 16 residues. The V gene's germline CDR1 is SGHRS and CDR2 YFSETQ. Sequenced material: peripheral blood. This clonotype was obtained from a woman between 50 and 59 years old who had recovered from COVID-19. The rearrangement links TRBV5-1 to TRBJ1-6; TRBD1 agrees at 7 bases. The CDR3 loop is CASSLQQGISTSPLHF. The DNA of the CDR3 is TGCGCCAGCAGCTTGCAACAGGGGATCTCTACTTCACCCCTCCACTTT.